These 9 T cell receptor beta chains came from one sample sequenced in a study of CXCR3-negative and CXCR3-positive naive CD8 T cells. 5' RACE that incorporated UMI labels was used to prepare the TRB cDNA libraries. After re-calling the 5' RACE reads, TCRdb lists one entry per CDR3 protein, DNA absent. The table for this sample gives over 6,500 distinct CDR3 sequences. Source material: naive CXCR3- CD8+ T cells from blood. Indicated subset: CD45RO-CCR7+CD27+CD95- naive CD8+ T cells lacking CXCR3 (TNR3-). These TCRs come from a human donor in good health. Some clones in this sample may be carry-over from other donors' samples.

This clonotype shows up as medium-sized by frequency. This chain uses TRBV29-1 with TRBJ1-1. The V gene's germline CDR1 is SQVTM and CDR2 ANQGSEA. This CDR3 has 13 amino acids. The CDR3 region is CSVYHEMNTEAFF.

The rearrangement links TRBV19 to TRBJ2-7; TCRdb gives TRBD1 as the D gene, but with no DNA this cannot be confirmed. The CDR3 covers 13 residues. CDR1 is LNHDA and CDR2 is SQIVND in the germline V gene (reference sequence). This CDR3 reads CASYGRDGYEQYF.

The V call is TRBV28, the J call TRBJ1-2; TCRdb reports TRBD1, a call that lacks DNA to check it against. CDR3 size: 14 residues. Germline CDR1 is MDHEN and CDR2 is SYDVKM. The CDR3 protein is CASRTTGGHYGHTF.

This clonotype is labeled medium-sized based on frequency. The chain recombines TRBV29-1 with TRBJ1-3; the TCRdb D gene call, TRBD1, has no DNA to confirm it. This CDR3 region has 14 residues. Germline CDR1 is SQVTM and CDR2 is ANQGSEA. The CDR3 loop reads CSVQGGESGNTIYF.

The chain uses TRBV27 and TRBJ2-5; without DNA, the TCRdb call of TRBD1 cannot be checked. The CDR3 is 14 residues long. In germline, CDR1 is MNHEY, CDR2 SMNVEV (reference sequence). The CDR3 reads CASSLVGAQETQYF.

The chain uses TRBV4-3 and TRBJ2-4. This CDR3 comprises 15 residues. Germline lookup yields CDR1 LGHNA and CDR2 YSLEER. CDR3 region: CASSLGSLAKNIQYF.

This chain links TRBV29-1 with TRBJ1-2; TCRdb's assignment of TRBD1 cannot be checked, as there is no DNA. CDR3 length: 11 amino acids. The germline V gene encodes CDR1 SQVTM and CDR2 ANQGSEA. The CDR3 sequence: CSVVGGYGYTF.

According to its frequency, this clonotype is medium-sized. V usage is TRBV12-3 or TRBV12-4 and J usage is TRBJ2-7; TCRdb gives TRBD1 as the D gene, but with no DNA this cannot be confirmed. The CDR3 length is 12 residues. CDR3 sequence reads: CASSQDRAEQYF.

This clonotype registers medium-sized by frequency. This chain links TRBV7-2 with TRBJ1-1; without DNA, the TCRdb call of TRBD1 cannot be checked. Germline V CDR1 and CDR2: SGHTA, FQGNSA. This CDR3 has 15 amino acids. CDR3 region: CASSDLGQGIPQAFF.